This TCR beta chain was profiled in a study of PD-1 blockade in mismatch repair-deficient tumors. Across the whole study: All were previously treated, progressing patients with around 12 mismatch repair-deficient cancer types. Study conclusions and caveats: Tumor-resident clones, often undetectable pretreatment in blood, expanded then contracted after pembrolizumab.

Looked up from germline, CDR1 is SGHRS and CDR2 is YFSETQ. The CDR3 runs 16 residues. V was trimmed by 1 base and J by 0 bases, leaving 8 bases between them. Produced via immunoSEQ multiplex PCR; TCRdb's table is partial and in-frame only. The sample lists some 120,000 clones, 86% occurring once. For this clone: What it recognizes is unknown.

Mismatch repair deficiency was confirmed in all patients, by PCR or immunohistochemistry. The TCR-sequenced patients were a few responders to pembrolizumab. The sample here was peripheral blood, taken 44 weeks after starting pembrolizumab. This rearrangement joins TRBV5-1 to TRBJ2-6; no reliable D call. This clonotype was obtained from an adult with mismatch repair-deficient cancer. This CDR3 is CASSLYMSSGANVLTF. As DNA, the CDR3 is TGCGCCAGCAGCTTGTATATGAGCTCTGGGGCCAACGTCCTGACTTTC.